This entry concerns a single TCR beta chain. No antigen is known for it. This may be a read error, as it is one base from a much larger clone. Synthesis of TCR beta cDNA was carried out from around 540 ng total RNA with a constant-region primer. ARM-PCR was slightly modified, and three nested multiplex PCR rounds with it gave rise to the TCR beta libraries. It was with TRBV1-TRBV30 forward primers and a C-beta reverse primer that the first two PCR rounds were run, at roughly 11 cycles each. TCRdb re-called the multiplex PCR reads through MiXCR, storing one row per CDR3 protein. The data contain around 81,000 distinct CDR3 sequences, about two thirds of them singletons. The tissue used was unsorted bulk material of roughly 17-34 mg. RNA and DNA were co-extracted from it with the AllPrep DNA/RNA mini kit. Resecting the tumor surgically was how the patients' primary liver carcinoma was treated. This sample is drawn from a study of tumor-infiltrating lymphocytes in primary liver carcinoma. In the study overall: The study reported T1-T3 N0M0 tumors spanning 4.2 to 10 cm. Study-level findings and limits: When set against blood, tumors had a significantly higher top-250-clone fraction (p = 0.039). Just about 7-25% of leading clones were found in every one of five regions.

This CDR3 spans 14 amino acids. Germline V gene data show CDR1 as MNHEY and CDR2 as SVGAGI. Sample: liver tumor tissue from sampling region 4. Subset indicated: tumor region T4, right-lateral pole. The sequence was obtained from an older woman with primary liver carcinoma and hepatitis B virus infection. J is TRBJ1-1 and V is TRBV6-5; 8 positions match TRBD1. The CDR3 DNA sequence: TGTGTCAGCAAAAGAGACAGGGGTTTATCTGAAGCTTTCTTT. Translation gives CVSKRDRGLSEAFF.